These 10 T cell receptor beta chains share one sample of origin, sequenced in a study of T cell responses to AZD1222 COVID-19 vaccine. Using immunoSEQ multiplex PCR, the repertoire was profiled, and TCRdb retains in-frame clones only, with some absent. The sample shows 85,000 to 100,000 clones, around 94% of them seen only once. Sequenced here: peripheral blood, sampled on day 0 of AZD1222 vaccination. All receptors come from an adult in good health.

The chain couples TRBV3-1 (or the pseudogene TRBV3-2) to TRBJ1-1, with TRBD1 as a possible D gene (5 bases). Germline V gene lookup returns CDR1 LGHDT and CDR2 YNNKEL (reference sequence). The CDR3 runs 13 residues. V was shortened by 3 bases and J by 1 base, with 6 bases between the two germline ends. CDR3 sequence reads: CASSQGPNTEAFF. DNA for the CDR3: TGTGCCAGCAGCCAGGGGCCGAACACTGAAGCTTTCTTT.

V is TRBV6-5 and J is TRBJ2-1, with 9 bases aligning to TRBD1. Unmatched junction bases numbered 1, after V lost 0 bases and J lost 7 bases. CDR1 and CDR2 from the germline V gene are MNHEY and SVGAGI. The CDR3 consists of 14 residues. The CDR3 spells CASSYSGTGNEQFF. The CDR3 DNA reads TGTGCCAGCAGTTACTCCGGGACAGGGAATGAGCAGTTCTTC.

This clone was seen a single time. This sequence joins TRBV6-5 and TRBJ1-2, with 7 bases matching TRBD1. Germline V gives CDR1 MNHEY, CDR2 SVGAGI. J gave up 13 bases and V 0 bases, and 8 bases lay outside the gene matches. This CDR3 comprises 13 residues. The CDR3 loop reads CASSYSIGQAGTF. The CDR3 DNA reads TGTGCCAGCAGTTACTCGATAGGACAGGCAGGCACCTTC.

The DNA of the CDR3 is TGCGCCAGCAGCTTGGTGGTCGGGGTCGAGCAGTACTTC. As protein: CASSLVVGVEQYF. This chain connects TRBV5-1 to TRBJ2-7, with D maybe TRBD2 (5 bases). V lost 0 bases to trimming and J lost 6 bases, with 10 bases between them. The length of the CDR3 is 13 residues. Germline values: CDR1 SGHRS, CDR2 YFSETQ.

The V and J genes are TRBV12-3 or TRBV12-4 and TRBJ2-1, with D maybe TRBD2 (5 bases). The V and J ends lost 5 bases and 5 bases respectively, with 10 bases between them. This CDR3 spans 13 amino acids. CDR3 DNA: TGTGCCAGCAGTCCCAGCGGAGACAATGAGCAGTTCTTC. Its translation: CASSPSGDNEQFF.

The chain is built from TRBV9 and TRBJ2-2; no clear D gene. Trimming left V 0 bases short and J 7 bases short, with 7 bases between. CDR1 and CDR2 (germline): SGDLS, YYNGEE. The CDR3 runs 13 residues. CDR3 sequence: CASSVAVHGELFF. Written as DNA, the CDR3 is TGTGCCAGCAGCGTAGCGGTCCACGGGGAGCTGTTTTTT.

The chain uses TRBV7-2 and TRBJ2-6; D is undetermined. The length of the CDR3 is 14 residues. Germline CDR1 SGHTA, CDR2 FQGNSA. Trimming left V 3 bases short and J 4 bases short, with 7 bases between. DNA of the CDR3: TGTGCCAGCAGCTTGACTTGGGGGGCCAACGTCCTGACTTTC. Its protein is CASSLTWGANVLTF.

This chain links TRBV6-4 with TRBJ2-3; 8 bases map to TRBD1. The CDR3 sequence is 16 residues long. CDR1 and CDR2 from the germline V gene are MRHNA and SNTAGT. V shed 2 bases and J 0 bases; nucleotides not matched to a gene: 4. The DNA for the CDR3 is TGTGCCAGCAGTGACCTGACAGGGGCCAGCACAGATACGCAGTATTTT. This gives the protein CASSDLTGASTDTQYF.

The chain recombines TRBV19 with TRBJ1-2; 8 bases line up with TRBD1. CDR1 is LNHDA, CDR2 SQIVND, per germline (reference sequence). The V and J ends lost 5 bases and 4 bases, in that order; junction bases with no gene match: 9. CDR3 size: 15 residues. CDR3 loop: CASSVGPGGAYGYTF. Here the CDR3 DNA reads TGTGCCAGTAGTGTCGGACCAGGGGGCGCCTATGGCTACACCTTC.

CDR3 amino acids: CASSLLAGGNNEQFF. CDR3 DNA: TGTGCCAGCAGCTTATTAGCGGGGGGAAATAATGAGCAGTTCTTC. The chain links TRBV7-3 to TRBJ2-1, with 10 bases that match TRBD2. Germline CDR1 reads SGHTA; CDR2 reads FQGTGA. The CDR3 is made up of 15 amino acids. The V and J ends lost 2 bases and 7 bases, in that order; junction bases with no gene match: 5.